A selection of T cell receptor beta chains follows, all from one sample in a study of T cells in tumors after PD-1 blockade. Sequencing was performed with immunoSEQ multiplex PCR; in TCRdb, only in-frame clones are kept and a portion is missing. This sample has 14,000 or so clones; 65% to 70% occur once, and the top ten carry roughly 29%. Specimen: tumor tissue, collected after anti-PD-1 treatment. Receptors originate from a human donor with cutaneous squamous cell carcinoma. CDR3s include the opening cysteine and the closing phenylalanine or tryptophan. The D gene is left open where the match is weak. The listing skips clone size in some rows; elsewhere it reads once, few, many or a size class.

NA,TRBV5-1,13,TRBJ2-5,NA,TGCGCCAGCAGCCCGGTGGTGGGCGCGGCCCAGTACTTC,CASSPVVGAAQYF
NA,TRBV28,13,TRBJ1-6,NA,TGTGCCAGCAGGGGGGGGGACGATTCACCCCTCCACTTT,CASRGGDDSPLHF
TRBD2,TRBV6-4,16,TRBJ2-3,NA,TGTGCCAGCAGTGACTCGGCGGGAGGGAGTACAGATACGCAGTATTTT,CASSDSAGGSTDTQYF
TRBD2,TRBV7-3,20,TRBJ2-2,NA,TGTGCCAGCAGCTCCTTCCGACTAGCGGGAGGGTTCGCGAACACCGGGGAGCTGTTTTTT,CASSSFRLAGGFANTGELFF
NA,TRBV4-2,13,TRBJ2-7,NA,TGTGCCAGCAGCCAAGGTCTGTCCTACGAGCAGTACTTC,CASSQGLSYEQYF
NA,TRBV2,17,TRBJ1-1,NA,TGTGCCACCGTGGCCCAAATAATTTTACAGGGAGCCACTGAAGCTTTCTTT,CATVAQIILQGATEAFF
NA,TRBV27,12,TRBJ1-1,few,TGTGCCAGCAGTTTATCCGACACTGAAGCTTTCTTT,CASSLSDTEAFF
NA,TRBV7-8,19,TRBJ2-7,NA,TGTGCCAGCAGCTTAGGTGACTGGCAATCAAAGAAGATTTCCTACGAGCAGTACTTC,CASSLGDWQSKKISYEQYF
NA,TRBV28,13,TRBJ1-1,few,TGTGCCAGCAGTTACCCGGGGAACACTGAAGCTTTCTTT,CASSYPGNTEAFF
TRBD2,TRBV7-2,15,TRBJ2-2,NA,TGTGCCAGCAGCCCGTCTAGCGGGAGGGGAGGGGAGCTGTTTTTT,CASSPSSGRGGELFF